Each of the 27 T cell receptor beta chains below was sequenced from the same sample in a study of T cell repertoires in cytomegalovirus infection (dated by TCRdb to the late 2010s). These TCRs are of unknown antigen specificity. For sequencing, an Illumina HiSeq 1500 was employed. Starting from the raw public reads, TCRdb applied fastp trimming at Q25, assembled clones with MiXCR and retained in-frame beta chains. When rows share a CDR3 protein, they turn into one entry using the most common DNA and genes. This sample gives approximately 990,000 distinct CDR3 sequences in total; 25% to 40% of them show up just once. 13% of the sample goes to the ten largest clones. The treatment or condition label for this specimen denotes: in vitro stimulation with specific CMV peptide epitopes to enrich CMV-specific T cells. The sequencing here drew on cultured CD8+ T cells from PBMCs, taken from culture after CMV antigen stimulation. Every receptor here comes from a human donor in good health (CMV status not recorded). Some clones in this sample may be carry-over from other donors' samples.

This clonotype was observed many times. The chain links TRBV7-8 to TRBJ1-4; D ambiguous. The CDR3 is 14 residues long. V was shortened by 5 bases and J by 4 bases, with 11 bases between the two germline ends. Germline V gene lookup returns CDR1 SGHVS and CDR2 FQNEAQ. CDR3 loop: CASSRAAGNEKLFF. The CDR3 DNA sequence: TGTGCCAGCAGCCGAGCTGCGGGTAATGAAAAACTGTTTTTT.

The V gene is TRBV25-1, the J gene TRBJ2-1; no reliable D call. Trimming pared 10 bases from V and 1 base from J, leaving 8 bases between. Germline V gene data show CDR1 as MGHDK and CDR2 as SYGVNS. The CDR3 is made up of 12 amino acids. The CDR3 here is CATRKSYNEQFF. CDR3 in DNA: TGTGCCACAAGGAAGTCCTACAATGAGCAGTTCTTC.

This clonotype showed up just a few times. This sequence joins TRBV19 and TRBJ1-5; 7 positions agree with TRBD1. Germline lookup yields CDR1 LNHDA and CDR2 SQIVND (reference sequence). Unmatched junction bases numbered 10, after V lost 8 bases and J lost 3 bases. The CDR3 is made up of 15 amino acids. In nucleotides, the CDR3 is TGTGCCAGTTCCATCCACACAGGGGACAATCAGCCCCAGCATTTT. As protein: CASSIHTGDNQPQHF.

This clonotype was seen a handful of times. V is TRBV27 and J is TRBJ2-7; D remains ambiguous. Germline lookup yields CDR1 MNHEY and CDR2 SMNVEV (reference sequence). There are 14 residues in the CDR3. Trimming cost V 2 bases and J 2 bases, with 10 bases left between them. The DNA of the CDR3 is TGTGCCAGCAGTTTAAAGGTTAGAACCTACGAGCAGTACGTC. This codes for CASSLKVRTYEQYV.

This clonotype was counted only a few times. This chain connects TRBV6-2 or TRBV6-3 to TRBJ2-5; D is possibly TRBD2 (6 bases). The V and J ends lost 3 bases and 4 bases respectively, with 12 bases between them. CDR1 and CDR2 (germline): MNHEY, SVGEGT. The CDR3 length is 14 residues. Here the CDR3 reads CASSYRREGETQYF. CDR3 in DNA: TGTGCCAGCAGTTATAGGAGGGAAGGAGAGACCCAGTACTTC.

This clonotype was seen many times. The V and J genes are TRBV27 and TRBJ1-1; D possibly corresponds to TRBD1 (5 bases). Germline V CDR1 and CDR2: MNHEY, SMNVEV (reference sequence). The CDR3 spans 14 residues. With 3 bases removed from V and 4 bases from J, the gap between germline ends came to 12 bases. Here the CDR3 DNA reads TGTGCCAGCAGTTTCAGGCAGGGTGGCACTGAAGCTTTCTTT. The encoded protein is CASSFRQGGTEAFF.

This clonotype was picked up one time. One end of the junction varies from germline; a read error may be responsible. The genes are TRBV7-7 and TRBJ2-3; D uncertain. The CDR3 has 13 residues. Germline CDR1 SSHAT, CDR2 FNYEAQ (reference sequence). The CDR3 DNA reads TGTGCTAGCAGCCCCCGGAGCCTAGATACGCAGTATTTT. Translated, it gives CASSPRSLDTQYF.

The CDR3 reads CASSLRSYGYTF. CDR3 coding DNA: TGTGCCAGCAGCTTAAGGTCTTATGGCTACACCTTC. The chain joins TRBV7-8 to TRBJ1-2; D remains unclear. The V end lost 2 bases, the J end lost 5 bases, and 6 bases lay between the germline ends. The CDR3 is made up of 12 amino acids. The V gene's germline CDR1 is SGHVS and CDR2 FQNEAQ.

V is TRBV6-6 and J is TRBJ2-3; unclear D gene. V lost 8 bases to trimming and J lost 0 bases, with 12 bases between them. CDR1 and CDR2 (germline): MNHNY, SVGAGI (reference sequence). The CDR3 loop spans 14 amino acids. The CDR3 nucleotides read TGTGCCAGCTCCCTCCGTAAGAGCACAGATACGCAGTATTTT. It is translated as CASSLRKSTDTQYF.

In its sample, this clonotype was seen a few times. The V call is TRBV9, the J call TRBJ2-1; no clear D. There are 11 residues in the CDR3. V was cut by 3 bases and J by 10 bases, with 8 bases left in between. Germline V gives CDR1 SGDLS, CDR2 YYNGEE. The CDR3 loop reads CASSGEREQFF. In nucleotides, the CDR3 is TGTGCCAGCAGCGGAGAACGGGAGCAGTTCTTC.

The rearrangement uses TRBV29-1 and TRBJ2-7, with a possible D match to TRBD2 (5 bases). The V gene lost 6 bases and the J gene lost 3 bases, with 9 bases spanning the gap. Germline V gene lookup returns CDR1 SQVTM and CDR2 ANQGSEA. The CDR3 is made up of 11 amino acids. The CDR3: CSVIRGYEQYF. CDR3 coding DNA: TGCAGCGTCATCCGGGGCTACGAGCAGTACTTC.

The V and J genes are TRBV5-4 and TRBJ2-7, with 9 bases that match TRBD1. Germline V CDR1 and CDR2: SGHNT, YYREEE (reference sequence). The CDR3 consists of 15 residues. The V gene end was trimmed by 4 bases and the J gene end by 0 bases; junction bases not matched to a gene: 5. Written as DNA, the CDR3 is TGTGCCAGCAGCGGGACAGGGTTGAGCTCCTACGAGCAGTACTTC. This codes for CASSGTGLSSYEQYF.

The table lists this clonotype with a few counts. The chain combines TRBV12-3 or TRBV12-4 with TRBJ2-1, with 10 bases matching TRBD1. This CDR3 is 14 amino acids long. V gave up 3 bases and J gave up 8 bases; unmatched junction bases: 4. The CDR3 spells CASSFGTGVHEQFF. The CDR3 bases are TGTGCCAGCAGTTTCGGGACAGGGGTACATGAGCAGTTCTTC.

The rearrangement uses TRBV10-3 and TRBJ2-1; unclear D gene. Trimming cost V 0 bases and J 6 bases, with 15 bases left between them. CDR1 is ENHRY, CDR2 SYGVKD, per germline. The CDR3 contains 16 residues. The CDR3 nucleotides read TGTGCCATCAGTGAGTCGACCCTTATTGGTGGCAATGAGCAGTTCTTC. Translation gives CAISESTLIGGNEQFF.

V gene TRBV6-6 combines with J gene TRBJ2-7; D possibly uses TRBD1 or TRBD2 (5 bases each). CDR1 is MNHNY, CDR2 SVGAGI, per germline (reference sequence). V was shortened by 5 bases and J by 11 bases, with 19 bases between the two germline ends. The CDR3 contains 13 residues. The CDR3: CASSTGLQGSKYF. The CDR3 DNA sequence: TGTGCCAGCAGTACGGGGCTTCAGGGTAGTAAGTACTTC.

This rearrangement joins TRBV4-1 to TRBJ2-7, with 7 bases fitting TRBD1. CDR3 length: 17 residues. CDR1 and CDR2 from the germline V gene are MGHRA and YSYEKL. V lost 3 bases and J lost 2; bases outside the gene matches: 13. CDR3 sequence: CASSHVFGTDGTYEQYF. The CDR3 region has the DNA TGCGCCAGCAGCCACGTCTTCGGGACAGACGGGACCTACGAGCAGTACTTC.

This clonotype was seen just once. V usage is TRBV29-1 and J usage is TRBJ1-2; D not certain. This CDR3 has 15 residues. Trimming stripped 4 bases from V and 1 base from J, with 16 bases between. Germline loops: CDR1 SQVTM, CDR2 ANQGSEA. CDR3 DNA: TGCAGCGTTGGGTCCCCAGTGAGCGTTAACTATGGCTACACCTTC. Its protein product is CSVGSPVSVNYGYTF.

The chain employs TRBV27 and TRBJ2-1, with a weak D call TRBD1 (5 bases). The CDR3 has 12 residues. V lost 8 bases and J 9 bases, leaving 14 bases between the germline ends. Germline V lookup: CDR1 MNHEY, CDR2 SMNVEV (reference sequence). CDR3: CASRVGASEQFF. CDR3 DNA: TGTGCCAGCCGGGTTGGGGCAAGTGAGCAGTTCTTC.

The rearrangement joins TRBV5-6 to TRBJ2-5; D gene uncertain. V lost 2 bases, J lost 4 bases, and 12 bases lay in between. CDR1 SGHDT and CDR2 YYEEEE come from the germline V gene. The CDR3 contains 14 residues. Here the CDR3 DNA reads TGTGCCAGCAGCTTTTGGGATGTTGGAGAGACCCAGTACTTC. It yields the protein CASSFWDVGETQYF.

This clonotype was detected only a few times. The CDR3 region is CASSDSTGGGASYNEQFF. CDR3 DNA sequence: TGTGCCAGCAGTGACTCGACAGGGGGGGGGGCCTCCTACAATGAGCAGTTCTTC. V is TRBV6-4 and J is TRBJ2-1, with 9 nucleotides matching TRBD1. Germline CDR1 MRHNA, CDR2 SNTAGT. The CDR3 runs to 18 residues. The V segment lost 0 bases and the J segment 0 bases; nucleotides outside the gene matches: 6.

The sample holds many counts of this clonotype. The J gene is TRBJ2-3, the V gene TRBV7-6, with 7 bases that match TRBD2. V lost 5 bases and J lost 2; bases outside the gene matches: 10. Germline V gives CDR1 SGHVS, CDR2 FNYEAQ. The CDR3 totals 16 residues. CDR3 loop: CASSPLAVLITDTQYF. CDR3 nucleotide sequence: TGTGCCAGCAGCCCCCTAGCGGTCCTCATCACAGATACGCAGTATTTT.

This clonotype was counted many times. In nucleotides, the CDR3 is TGTGCCAGCAGCTTAACTGCCAGGGGAGAGACCCAGTACTTC. Amino acid sequence: CASSLTARGETQYF. V usage is TRBV7-9 and J usage is TRBJ2-5, with TRBD1 as a possible D gene (6 bases). V gave up 2 bases and J gave up 4 bases, with 11 bases separating them. CDR1 is SEHNR, CDR2 FQNEAQ, per germline (reference sequence). This CDR3 comprises 14 residues.

This clonotype has at least ten counts. The V call is TRBV27, the J call TRBJ2-7, with D tentatively TRBD1 (5 bases). Trimming pared 2 bases from V and 5 bases from J, leaving 16 bases between. Germline V gene lookup returns CDR1 MNHEY and CDR2 SMNVEV (reference sequence). The CDR3 spans 15 residues. CDR3 sequence reads: CASSLKDRPKDEQYF. CDR3 nucleotide sequence: TGTGCCAGCAGTTTAAAAGACAGACCTAAGGACGAGCAGTACTTC.

This clonotype appeared a few times. The V and J genes are TRBV6-1 and TRBJ2-7; TRBD2 matches 11 bases. The CDR3 has 16 amino acids. The junction had 6 bases not matched to a gene; V was cut back by 5 bases and J by 0 bases. CDR1 is MNHNS and CDR2 is SASEGT in the germline V gene. CDR3 in amino acids: CASSLRLAGSSYEQYV. The CDR3 DNA reads TGTGCCAGCAGTCTCCGACTAGCGGGGAGCTCCTACGAGCAGTACGTC.

This clonotype came up a few times. The chain couples TRBV7-6 to TRBJ2-1; 12 bases are shared with TRBD1. V lost 6 bases and J lost 2; bases outside the gene matches: 5. CDR1 is SGHVS and CDR2 is FNYEAQ in the germline V gene. The CDR3 has 16 amino acids. CDR3 loop: CASSYGTGGTYNEQFF. The CDR3 bases are TGTGCCAGCAGTTACGGGACAGGGGGCACCTACAATGAGCAGTTCTTC.

The CDR3 bases are TGTGCCACCGACAAGACCCCAGACACTGAAGCTTTCTTT. Its translation: CATDKTPDTEAFF. The genes are TRBV28 and TRBJ1-1; D not certain. From germline, CDR1 is MDHEN and CDR2 SYDVKM. V shed 10 bases and J shed 3 bases, with 15 bases lying between them. CDR3 length: 13 amino acids.

The rearrangement joins TRBV10-3 to TRBJ2-2, with D perhaps TRBD1 or TRBD2 (5 bases each). V dropped 11 bases and J dropped 3 bases, with 19 bases sitting between them. The CDR3 length is 15 residues. The V gene's germline CDR1 is ENHRY and CDR2 SYGVKD. The CDR3 bases are TGTGCCTTAAGGGACCTGACTATTGACACCGGGGAGCTGTTTTTT. It translates to CALRDLTIDTGELFF.